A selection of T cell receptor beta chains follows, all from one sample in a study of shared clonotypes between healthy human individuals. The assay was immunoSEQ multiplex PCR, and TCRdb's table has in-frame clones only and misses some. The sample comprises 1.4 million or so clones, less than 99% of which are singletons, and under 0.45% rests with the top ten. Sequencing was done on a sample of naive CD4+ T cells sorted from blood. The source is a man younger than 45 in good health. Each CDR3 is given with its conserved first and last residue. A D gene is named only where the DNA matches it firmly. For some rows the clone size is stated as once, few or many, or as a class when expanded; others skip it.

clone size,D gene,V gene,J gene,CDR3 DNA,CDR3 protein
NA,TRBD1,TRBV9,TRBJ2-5,TGTGCCAGCAGCGTAGCAGGGGGCGGAGAGACCCAGTACTTC,CASSVAGGGETQYF
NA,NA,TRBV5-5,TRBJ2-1,TGTGCCAGCAGCTATCCCGCCGGACCACGAGAAAACAATGAGCAGTTCTTC,CASSYPAGPRENNEQFF
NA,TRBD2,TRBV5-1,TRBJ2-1,TGCGCCAGCAGCTTGGGACTAGCGGCGTCCTACAATGAGCAGTTCTTC,CASSLGLAASYNEQFF
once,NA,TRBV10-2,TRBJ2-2,TGCGCCAGCAGTGAGACCCACCCCGGGACCTATAACACCGGGGAGCTGTTTTTT,CASSETHPGTYNTGELFF
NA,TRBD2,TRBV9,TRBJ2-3,TGTGCCAGCAGTGCACTAGCGGGAGGGCCTATAGATACGCAGTATTTT,CASSALAGGPIDTQYF
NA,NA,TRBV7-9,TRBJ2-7,TGTGCCAGCAGCTCCGGGTCCGCCGGTTACGAGCAGTACTTC,CASSSGSAGYEQYF
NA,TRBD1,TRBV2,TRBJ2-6,TGTGCCAGCAGCGAAACCAGGGGGCGTGGGGCCAACGTCCTGACTTTC,CASSETRGRGANVLTF
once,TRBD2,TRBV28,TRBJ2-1,TGTGCCAGCAGATTCAGCGGGAGCTCCTACAATGAGCAGTTCTTC,CASRFSGSSYNEQFF
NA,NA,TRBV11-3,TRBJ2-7,TGTGCCAGCAGCTTTAATGGCGAGCAGTACTTC,CASSFNGEQYF
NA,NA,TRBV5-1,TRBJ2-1,TGCGCCAGCTGGAACCCGGGTCCGAACGGGACTGAGCAGTTCTTC,CASWNPGPNGTEQFF
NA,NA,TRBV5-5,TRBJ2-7,TGTGCCAGCAGACGGATAAGGACCTACGAGCAGTACTTC,CASRRIRTYEQYF
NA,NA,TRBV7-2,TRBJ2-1,TGTGCCAGCAGCTTAGCACAGCCCGTATACAATGAGCAGTTCTTC,CASSLAQPVYNEQFF
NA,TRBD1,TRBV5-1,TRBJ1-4,TGCGCCAGCAGCTTGGGCTATTCCGGGACAGCTAATGAAAAACTGTTTTTT,CASSLGYSGTANEKLFF
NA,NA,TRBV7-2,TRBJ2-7,TGTGCCAGCAGCTTAATCTCCTACAAGCAGTACTTC,CASSLISYKQYF
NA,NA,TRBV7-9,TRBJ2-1,TGTGCCAGCAGCTTAATAGCGACGGCCTCCTACAATGAGCAGTTCTTC,CASSLIATASYNEQFF
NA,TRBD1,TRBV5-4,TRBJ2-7,TGTGCCAGCAGCTCGGGACAGGTTCTAGGGGAGCAGTACTTC,CASSSGQVLGEQYF
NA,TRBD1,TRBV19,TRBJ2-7,TGTGCCAGTAGTATAGATACCGGGACAGGGCTTTACGAGCAGTACTTC,CASSIDTGTGLYEQYF
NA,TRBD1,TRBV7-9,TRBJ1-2,TGTGCCAGCAGCCCTTTTAGACAGGGAAACTATGGCTACACCTTC,CASSPFRQGNYGYTF
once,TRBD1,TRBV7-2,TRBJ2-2,TGTGCCAGCAGACAGCCGGGACAGGGGAACACCGGGGAGCTGTTTTTT,CASRQPGQGNTGELFF
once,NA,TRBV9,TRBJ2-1,TGTGCCAGCAGCGTAGAGGGCAGGCCTAACAATGAGCAGTTCTTC,CASSVEGRPNNEQFF